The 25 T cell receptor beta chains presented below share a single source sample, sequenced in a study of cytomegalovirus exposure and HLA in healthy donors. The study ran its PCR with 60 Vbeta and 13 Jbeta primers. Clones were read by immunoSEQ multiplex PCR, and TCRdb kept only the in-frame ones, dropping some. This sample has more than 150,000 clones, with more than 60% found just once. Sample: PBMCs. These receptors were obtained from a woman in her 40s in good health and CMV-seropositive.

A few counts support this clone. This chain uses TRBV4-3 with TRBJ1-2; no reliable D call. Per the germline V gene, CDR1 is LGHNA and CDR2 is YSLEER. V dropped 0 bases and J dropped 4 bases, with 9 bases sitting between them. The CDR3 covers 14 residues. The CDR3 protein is CASSQEVQSYGYTF. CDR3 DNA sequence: TGCGCCAGCAGCCAAGAGGTACAGAGCTATGGCTACACCTTC.

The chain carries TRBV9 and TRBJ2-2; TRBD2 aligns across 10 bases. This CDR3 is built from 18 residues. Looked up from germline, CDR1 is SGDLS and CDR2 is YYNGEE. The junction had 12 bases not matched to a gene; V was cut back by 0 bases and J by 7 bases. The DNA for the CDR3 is TGTGCCAGCAGCGTAGTGTCGGCGGCTAGCGGGAGTAACGGGGAGCTGTTTTTT. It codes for CASSVVSAASGSNGELFF.

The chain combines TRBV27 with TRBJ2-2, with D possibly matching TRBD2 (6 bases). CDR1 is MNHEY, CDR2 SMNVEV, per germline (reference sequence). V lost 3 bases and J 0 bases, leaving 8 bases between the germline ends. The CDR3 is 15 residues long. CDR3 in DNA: TGTGCCAGCAGTTTGCGGGACGCGAACACCGGGGAGCTGTTTTTT. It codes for CASSLRDANTGELFF.

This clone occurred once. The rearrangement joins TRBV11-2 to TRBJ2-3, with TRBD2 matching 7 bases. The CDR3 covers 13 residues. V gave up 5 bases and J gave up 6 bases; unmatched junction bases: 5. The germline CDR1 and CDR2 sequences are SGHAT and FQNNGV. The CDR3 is CASSATSADTQYF. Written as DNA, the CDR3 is TGTGCCAGCAGCGCAACTAGCGCCGATACGCAGTATTTT.

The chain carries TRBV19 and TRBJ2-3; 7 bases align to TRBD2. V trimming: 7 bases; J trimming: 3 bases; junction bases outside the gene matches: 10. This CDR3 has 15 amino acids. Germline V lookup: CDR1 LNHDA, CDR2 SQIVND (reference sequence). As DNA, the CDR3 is TGTGCCAGTATGGTGGCGGCGGGAGCTACAGATACGCAGTATTTT. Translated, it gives CASMVAAGATDTQYF.

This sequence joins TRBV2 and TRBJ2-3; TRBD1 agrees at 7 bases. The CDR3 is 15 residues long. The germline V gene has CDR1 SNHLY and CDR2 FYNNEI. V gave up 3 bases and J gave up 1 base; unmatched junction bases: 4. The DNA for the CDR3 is TGTGCCAGCAGTGATCGGCAGGGGGGCACAGATACGCAGTATTTT. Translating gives CASSDRQGGTDTQYF.

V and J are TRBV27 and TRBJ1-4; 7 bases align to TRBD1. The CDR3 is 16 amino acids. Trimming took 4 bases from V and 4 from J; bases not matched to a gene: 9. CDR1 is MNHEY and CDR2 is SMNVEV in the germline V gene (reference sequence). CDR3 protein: CASSSRQGQLNEKLFF. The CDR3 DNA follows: TGTGCCAGCAGTTCCCGACAGGGACAGCTTAATGAAAAACTGTTTTTT.

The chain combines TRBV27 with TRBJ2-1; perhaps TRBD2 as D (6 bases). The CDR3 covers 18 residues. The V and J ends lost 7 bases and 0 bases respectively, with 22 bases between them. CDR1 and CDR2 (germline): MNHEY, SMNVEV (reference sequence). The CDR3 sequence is CASTTTLAKVSSYNEQFF. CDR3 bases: TGTGCCAGCACCACCACACTAGCCAAGGTGAGCTCCTACAATGAGCAGTTCTTC.

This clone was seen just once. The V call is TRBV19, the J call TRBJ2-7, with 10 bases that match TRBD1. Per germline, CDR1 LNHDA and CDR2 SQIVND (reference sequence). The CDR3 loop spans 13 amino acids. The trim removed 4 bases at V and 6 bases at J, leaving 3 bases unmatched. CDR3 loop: CASSKGQGGEQYF. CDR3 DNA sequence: TGTGCCAGTAGTAAAGGACAGGGGGGCGAGCAGTACTTC. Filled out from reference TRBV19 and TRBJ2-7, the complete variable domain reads DGGITQSPKYLFRKEGQNVTLSCEQNLNHDAMYWYRQDPGQGLRLIYYSQIVNDFQKGDIAEGYSVSREKKESFPLTVTSAQKNPTAFYLCASSKGQGGEQYFGPGTRLTVT.

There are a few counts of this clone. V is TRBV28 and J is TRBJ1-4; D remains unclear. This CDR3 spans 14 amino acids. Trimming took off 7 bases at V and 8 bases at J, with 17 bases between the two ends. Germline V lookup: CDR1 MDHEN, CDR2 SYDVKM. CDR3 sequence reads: CASTPGSFSEKLFF. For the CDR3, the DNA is TGTGCCAGCACCCCTGGGAGTTTTAGCGAAAAACTGTTTTTT.

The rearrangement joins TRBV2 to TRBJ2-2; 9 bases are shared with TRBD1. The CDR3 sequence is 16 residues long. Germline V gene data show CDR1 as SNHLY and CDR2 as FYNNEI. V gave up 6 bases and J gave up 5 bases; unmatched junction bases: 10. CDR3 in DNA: TGTGCCAGCAGGGGACAGGGATACAGGGCTACCGGGGAGCTGTTTTTT. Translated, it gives CASRGQGYRATGELFF.

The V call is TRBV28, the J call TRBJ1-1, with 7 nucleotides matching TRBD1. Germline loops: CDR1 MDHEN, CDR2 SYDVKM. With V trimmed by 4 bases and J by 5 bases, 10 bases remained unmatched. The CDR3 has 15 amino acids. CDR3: CASSSADSRGTEAFF. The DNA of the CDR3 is TGTGCCAGCAGTTCGGCGGACTCCAGGGGGACTGAAGCTTTCTTT.

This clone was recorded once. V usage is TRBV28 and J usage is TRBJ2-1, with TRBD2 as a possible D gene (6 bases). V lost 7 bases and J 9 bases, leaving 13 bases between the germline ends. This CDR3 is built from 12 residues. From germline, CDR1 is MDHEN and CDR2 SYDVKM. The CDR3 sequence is CASTVGTREQFF. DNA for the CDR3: TGTGCCAGCACGGTAGGGACTCGTGAGCAGTTCTTC. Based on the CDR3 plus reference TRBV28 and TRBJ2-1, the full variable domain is DVKVTQSSRYLVKRTGEKVFLECVQDMDHENMFWYRQDPGLGLRLIYFSYDVKMKEKGDIPEGYSVSREKKERFSLILESASTNQTSMYLCASTVGTREQFFGPGTRLTVL.

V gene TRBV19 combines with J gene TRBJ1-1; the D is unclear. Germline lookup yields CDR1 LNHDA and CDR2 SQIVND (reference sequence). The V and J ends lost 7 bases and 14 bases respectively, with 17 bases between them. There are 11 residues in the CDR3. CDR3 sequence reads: CASNSYPMRFF. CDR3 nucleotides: TGTGCCAGTAACTCCTACCCTATGAGGTTCTTT.

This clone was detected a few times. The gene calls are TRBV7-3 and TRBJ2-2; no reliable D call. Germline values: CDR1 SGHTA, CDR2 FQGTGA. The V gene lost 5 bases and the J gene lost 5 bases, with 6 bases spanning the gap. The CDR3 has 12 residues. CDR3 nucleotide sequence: TGTGCCAGCAGCCCCCCTACCGGGGAGCTGTTTTTT. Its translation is CASSPPTGELFF.

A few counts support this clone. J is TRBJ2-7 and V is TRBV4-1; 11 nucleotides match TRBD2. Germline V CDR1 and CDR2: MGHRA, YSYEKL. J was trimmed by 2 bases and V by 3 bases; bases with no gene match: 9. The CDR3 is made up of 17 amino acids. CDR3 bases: TGCGCCAGCAGCCAGGAGATAGCGGGAGGGCCTACCTACGAGCAGTACTTC. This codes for CASSQEIAGGPTYEQYF.

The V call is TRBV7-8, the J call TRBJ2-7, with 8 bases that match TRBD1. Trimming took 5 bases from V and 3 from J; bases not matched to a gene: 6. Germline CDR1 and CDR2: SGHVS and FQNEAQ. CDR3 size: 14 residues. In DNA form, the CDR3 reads TGTGCCAGCAGCGCCCGGGACAGGAGCTACGAGCAGTACTTC. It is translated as CASSARDRSYEQYF.

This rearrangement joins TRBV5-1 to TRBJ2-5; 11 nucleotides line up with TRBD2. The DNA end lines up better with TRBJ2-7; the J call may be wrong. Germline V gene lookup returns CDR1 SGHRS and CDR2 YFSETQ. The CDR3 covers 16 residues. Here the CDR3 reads CASSLLAGGGSYEQYF. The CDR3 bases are TGCGCCAGCAGCTTGTTAGCGGGAGGGGGTTCCTACGAGCAGTACTTC.

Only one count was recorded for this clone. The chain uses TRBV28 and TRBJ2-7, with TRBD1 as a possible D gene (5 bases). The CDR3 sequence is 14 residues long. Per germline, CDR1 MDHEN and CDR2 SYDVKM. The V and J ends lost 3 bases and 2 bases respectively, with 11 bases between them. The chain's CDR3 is CASSFRAGTYEQYF. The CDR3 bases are TGTGCCAGCAGTTTCAGGGCAGGGACCTACGAGCAGTACTTC.

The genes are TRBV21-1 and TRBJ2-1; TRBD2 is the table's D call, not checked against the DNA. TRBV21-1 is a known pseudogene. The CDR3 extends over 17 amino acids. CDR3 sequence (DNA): TGTGCCAGCTCTCTAGGATCCCCTAGCGTTTTATACAATGAGCAGTTCTTC. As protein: CASSLGSPSVLYNEQFF.

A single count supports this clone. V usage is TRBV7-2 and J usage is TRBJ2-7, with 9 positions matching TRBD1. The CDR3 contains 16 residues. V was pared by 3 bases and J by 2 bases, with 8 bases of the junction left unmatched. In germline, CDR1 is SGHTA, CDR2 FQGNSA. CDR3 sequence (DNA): TGTGCCAGCAGCTTGGGGGGACAGGGACTGACCTACGAGCAGTACTTC. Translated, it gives CASSLGGQGLTYEQYF. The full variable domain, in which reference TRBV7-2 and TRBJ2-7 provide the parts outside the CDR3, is GAGVSQSPSNKVTEKGKDVELRCDPISGHTALYWYRQSLGQGLEFLIYFQGNSAPDKSGLPSDRFSAERTGGSVSTLTIQRTQQEDSAVYLCASSLGGQGLTYEQYFGPGTRLTVT.

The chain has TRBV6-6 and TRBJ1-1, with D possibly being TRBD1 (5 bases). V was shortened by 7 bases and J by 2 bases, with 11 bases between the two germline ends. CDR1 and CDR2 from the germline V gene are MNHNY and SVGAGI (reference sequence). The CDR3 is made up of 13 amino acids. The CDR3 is CASNYQGNTEAFF. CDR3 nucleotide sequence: TGTGCCAGCAACTATCAGGGCAACACTGAAGCTTTCTTT.

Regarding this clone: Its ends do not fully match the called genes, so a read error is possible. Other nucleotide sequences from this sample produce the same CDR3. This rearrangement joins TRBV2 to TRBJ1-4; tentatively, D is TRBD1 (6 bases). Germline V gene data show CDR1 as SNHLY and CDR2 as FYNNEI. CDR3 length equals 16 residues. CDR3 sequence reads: CASTEQTGLTNEKLFF. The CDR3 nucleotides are TGCGCCAGCACAGAGCAAACAGGGCTCACTAATGAAAAACTGTTTTTT.

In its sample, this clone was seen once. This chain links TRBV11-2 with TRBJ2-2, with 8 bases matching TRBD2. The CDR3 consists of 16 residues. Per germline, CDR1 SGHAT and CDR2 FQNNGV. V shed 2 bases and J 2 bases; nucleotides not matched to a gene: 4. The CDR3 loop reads CASSLPSGRNTGELFF. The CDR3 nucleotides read TGTGCCAGCAGCTTACCCAGCGGGAGAAACACCGGGGAGCTGTTTTTT.

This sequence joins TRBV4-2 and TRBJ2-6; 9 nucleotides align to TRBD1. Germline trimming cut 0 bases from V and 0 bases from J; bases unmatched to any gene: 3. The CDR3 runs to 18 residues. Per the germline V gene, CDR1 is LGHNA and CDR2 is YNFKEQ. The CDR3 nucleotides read TGTGCCAGCAGCCAAGATGGGACAGGGAGCTCTGGGGCCAACGTCCTGACTTTC. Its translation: CASSQDGTGSSGANVLTF.